There are many counts of the clone carrying this TCR beta chain. This sample was taken from a study of T cells in Graves' hyperthyroidism and ophthalmopathy. Amplification targeted TCR beta CDR3 regions from RNA transcripts. The HTBI primer set was used in a first-round RT-PCR of the TCR CDR3. TCRdb fed the multiplex PCR reads into MiXCR, producing one record per CDR3 protein. The sample has 300,000 to 450,000 distinct CDR3 sequences; more than 11% are singletons. V gave up 1 base and J gave up 0 bases; unmatched junction bases: 6. The CDR3 totals 18 residues. The germline V gene has CDR1 ENHRY and CDR2 SYGVKD.

Specimen: blood. The clonotype was recovered from an older woman with Graves' hyperthyroidism. The rearrangement joins TRBV10-3 to TRBJ2-1, with 10 nucleotides matching TRBD2. CDR3 bases: TGTGCCATCAGTGAGTATGCTAGCGGGAGACCCTCCTACAATGAGCAGTTCTTC. Encoded protein: CAISEYASGRPSYNEQFF.